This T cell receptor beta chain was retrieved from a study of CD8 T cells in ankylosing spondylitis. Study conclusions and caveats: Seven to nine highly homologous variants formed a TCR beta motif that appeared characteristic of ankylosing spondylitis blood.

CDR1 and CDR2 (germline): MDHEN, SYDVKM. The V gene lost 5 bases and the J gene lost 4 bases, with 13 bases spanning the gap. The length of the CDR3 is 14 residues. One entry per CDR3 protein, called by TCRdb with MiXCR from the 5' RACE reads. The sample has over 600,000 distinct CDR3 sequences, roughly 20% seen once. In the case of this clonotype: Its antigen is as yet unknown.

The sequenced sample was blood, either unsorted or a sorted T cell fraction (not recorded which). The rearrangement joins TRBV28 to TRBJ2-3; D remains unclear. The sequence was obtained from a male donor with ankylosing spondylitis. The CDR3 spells CASSPPPPPDTQYF. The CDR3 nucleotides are TGTGCCAGCAGTCCCCCGCCCCCCCCAGATACGCAGTATTTT.